Listed here are 32 T cell receptor beta chains from one sample, sequenced in a study of blood T cell repertoires in COVID-19. TCRdb's copy holds only in-frame clones and misses some; the assay was immunoSEQ multiplex PCR. The top ten hold over 2.5% of the sample, which has about 270,000 clones, roughly 79% seen once. Sequenced input: peripheral blood. Receptor source: a woman aged 60-75 years with active or convalescent COVID-19.

With regard to this clone: The same CDR3 also results from other DNA sequences found in this sample. The CDR3 reads CASSPGGPGVGNQPQHF. The CDR3 DNA reads as TGTGCCAGCTCGCCGGGGGGGCCGGGTGTAGGCAATCAGCCCCAGCATTTT. The rearrangement links TRBV18 to TRBJ1-5; TRBD1 is a possible D gene (6 bases). V lost 6 bases, J lost 2 bases, and 20 bases lay in between. The germline CDR1 and CDR2 sequences are KGHSH and LQKENI. The CDR3 has 17 amino acids.

This clone was counted between two and nine times. The V call is TRBV4-3, the J call TRBJ1-2; D not resolved. CDR1 LGHNA and CDR2 YSLEER come from the germline V gene. The CDR3 covers 15 residues. Trimming left V 4 bases short and J 1 base short, with 13 bases between. CDR3 amino acids: CASSRFRSDNYGYTF. The DNA of the CDR3 is TGCGCCAGCAGCCGGTTCCGATCAGATAACTATGGCTACACCTTC.

The chain uses TRBV11-2 and TRBJ1-1; the match to TRBD1 covers 10 bases. The CDR3 is 16 residues long. The V gene's germline CDR1 is SGHAT and CDR2 FQNNGV. V shed 6 bases and J 9 bases; nucleotides not matched to a gene: 16. This CDR3 is CASSSIPGQGTIKAFF. The CDR3 DNA reads TGTGCCAGCAGTTCCATCCCGGGACAGGGGACTATTAAAGCTTTCTTT.

The chain combines TRBV7-9 with TRBJ2-5, with TRBD1 matching 9 bases. The ends lost 4 bases at V and 7 bases at J; junction bases unmatched: 7. Germline CDR1 and CDR2: SEHNR and FQNEAQ (reference sequence). The CDR3 is 14 residues long. The CDR3 nucleotides are TGTGCCAGCAGCTCAAGGACAGGGGTAACGACCCAGTACTTC. This gives the protein CASSSRTGVTTQYF. Drawing the rest from reference TRBV7-9 and TRBJ2-5, the complete variable domain is DTGVSQNPRHKITKRGQNVTFRCDPISEHNRLYWYRQTLGQGPEFLTYFQNEAQLEKSRLLSDRFSAERPKGSFSTLEIQRTEQGDSAMYLCASSSRTGVTTQYFGPGTRLLVL.

This chain links TRBV21-1 with TRBJ1-2; the table gives TRBD1 as D, unverified against the DNA. TRBV21-1 is annotated as a pseudogene. The CDR3 consists of 14 residues. The CDR3 reads CASSNLMTGYGYTF. The CDR3 bases are TGTGCCAGCAGCAACTTGATGACAGGATATGGCTACACCTTC.

V and J are TRBV19 and TRBJ1-1; weak D call: TRBD1 (5 bases). The germline V gene encodes CDR1 LNHDA and CDR2 SQIVND (reference sequence). This CDR3 region has 14 residues. Trimming took 0 bases from V and 4 from J, leaving 9 bases between them. In nucleotides, the CDR3 is TGTGCCAGTAGTATAGACAGGGAGGGCACTGAAGCTTTCTTT. This sequence encodes CASSIDREGTEAFF. Looking up the rest from reference TRBV19 and TRBJ1-1 gives the full variable domain: DGGITQSPKYLFRKEGQNVTLSCEQNLNHDAMYWYRQDPGQGLRLIYYSQIVNDFQKGDIAEGYSVSREKKESFPLTVTSAQKNPTAFYLCASSIDREGTEAFFGQGTRLTVV.

The chain joins TRBV27 to TRBJ2-7, with 9 bases matching TRBD2. CDR1 and CDR2 (germline): MNHEY, SMNVEV (reference sequence). The V gene end was trimmed by 10 bases and the J gene end by 0 bases; junction bases not matched to a gene: 4. This CDR3 is built from 13 residues. The CDR3 loop is CATRGLASYEQYF. CDR3 sequence (DNA): TGTGCCACGAGGGGACTAGCCTCCTACGAGCAGTACTTC.

V usage is TRBV11-2 and J usage is TRBJ1-6; 7 positions match TRBD1. The CDR3 is 15 residues long. CDR1 and CDR2 (germline): SGHAT, FQNNGV. Losses at the gene ends were 0 bases for V and 6 bases for J; bases not matched to a gene: 2. The CDR3 is CASSLETGINSPLHF. In nucleotides, the CDR3 is TGTGCCAGCAGCTTAGAGACAGGGATTAATTCACCCCTCCACTTT. Full variable domain (rest looked up from reference TRBV11-2 and TRBJ1-6): EAGVAQSPRYKIIEKRQSVAFWCNPISGHATLYWYQQILGQGPKLLIQFQNNGVVDDSQLPKDRFSAERLKGVDSTLKIQPAKLEDSAVYLCASSLETGINSPLHFGNGTRLTVT.

The J gene is TRBJ2-3, the V gene TRBV6-6; 7 bases line up with TRBD2. Germline V lookup: CDR1 MNHNY, CDR2 SVGAGI (reference sequence). V shed 3 bases, J shed 3 bases, and the junction held 6 bases outside the gene matches. The CDR3 is 15 amino acids. As DNA, the CDR3 is TGTGCCAGCAGTTATGGGGGGGATCGGACAGATACGCAGTATTTT. Protein sequence: CASSYGGDRTDTQYF.

The rearrangement joins TRBV7-2 to TRBJ1-4; the D gene is possibly TRBD1 (5 bases). This CDR3 region has 15 residues. The V end was cut by 4 bases, the J end by 0 bases, with 9 bases between. Germline assignment: CDR1 SGHTA and CDR2 FQGNSA. CDR3 nucleotides: TGTGCCAGCAGCTCCGACAGATCAACTAATGAAAAACTGTTTTTT. Translated: CASSSDRSTNEKLFF.

The V gene is TRBV5-1, the J gene TRBJ2-7; maybe TRBD1 (6 bases). The CDR3 loop spans 15 amino acids. Looked up from germline, CDR1 is SGHRS and CDR2 is YFSETQ. Trimming took 5 bases from V and 2 from J, leaving 17 bases between them. This CDR3 reads CASRLVSTGPYEQYF. CDR3 coding DNA: TGCGCCAGCAGACTTGTCTCGACAGGCCCCTACGAGCAGTACTTC.

V gene TRBV7-2 combines with J gene TRBJ1-6; 7 bases align to TRBD1. With V trimmed by 6 bases and J by 9 bases, 11 bases remained unmatched. The CDR3 is 15 amino acids. Germline V lookup: CDR1 SGHTA, CDR2 FQGNSA. The CDR3 sequence: CASSPGGVSSSPLHF. CDR3 bases: TGTGCCAGCAGTCCAGGGGGTGTTAGTAGTTCACCCCTCCACTTT.

V and J are TRBV9 and TRBJ1-1, with 7 bases lining up with TRBD1. The CDR3 contains 12 residues. The trim removed 4 bases at V and 8 bases at J, leaving 5 bases unmatched. CDR1 and CDR2 from the germline V gene are SGDLS and YYNGEE. The chain's CDR3 is CASSPGGLEAFF. The CDR3 DNA sequence: TGTGCCAGCAGCCCAGGGGGGCTGGAAGCTTTCTTT.

The chain uses TRBV6-1 and TRBJ1-5; possible D gene TRBD1, 6 bases. This CDR3 is built from 14 residues. Between the trimmed V and J ends, which lost 1 base and 6 bases, there was a span of 10 bases. Germline V CDR1 and CDR2: MNHNS, SASEGT. The CDR3, as DNA: TGTGCCAGCAGTGAAGGGGGGGGGCGTCAGCCCCAGCATTTT. This gives the protein CASSEGGGRQPQHF.

CDR3 nucleotides: TGTGCCAGCAGCTTAGCGGTTCAGCAAGAGACCCAGTACTTC. Its translation is CASSLAVQQETQYF. V is TRBV7-6 and J is TRBJ2-5; no reliable D call. V lost 0 bases to trimming and J lost 2 bases, with 7 bases between them. The CDR3 sequence is 14 residues long. Germline CDR1 SGHVS, CDR2 FNYEAQ.

This chain joins TRBV7-2 and TRBJ2-2; a weak D match, TRBD2 (5 bases). V dropped 3 bases and J dropped 0 bases, with 11 bases sitting between them. Per the germline V gene, CDR1 is SGHTA and CDR2 is FQGNSA. The CDR3 covers 16 residues. CDR3 sequence (DNA): TGTGCCAGCAGCTTGAGCCGGGGTTCGAACACCGGGGAGCTGTTTTTT. It is translated as CASSLSRGSNTGELFF. The entire variable domain, with the rest obtained from reference TRBV7-2 and TRBJ2-2, is as follows: GAGVSQSPSNKVTEKGKDVELRCDPISGHTALYWYRQSLGQGLEFLIYFQGNSAPDKSGLPSDRFSAERTGGSVSTLTIQRTQQEDSAVYLCASSLSRGSNTGELFFGEGSRLTVL.

The genes are TRBV2 and TRBJ1-2; the match to TRBD1 covers 8 bases. The CDR3 runs to 15 residues. V lost 6 bases and J lost 8; bases outside the gene matches: 14. Germline CDR1 reads SNHLY; CDR2 reads FYNNEI. CDR3 residues: CASRWTGKEAWGYTF. DNA for the CDR3: TGTGCCAGCAGGTGGACAGGGAAGGAGGCGTGGGGCTACACCTTC.

The chain has TRBV14 and TRBJ1-1; weak D call: TRBD1 (5 bases). Per germline, CDR1 SGHDN and CDR2 FVKESK. V was shortened by 3 bases and J by 3 bases, with 11 bases between the two germline ends. The CDR3 runs 14 residues. CDR3 nucleotide sequence: TGTGCCAGCAGCCAGCCGGGGGTTCACACTGAAGCTTTCTTT. Residues: CASSQPGVHTEAFF.

This chain connects TRBV6-5 to TRBJ2-7; tentatively, D is TRBD1 (6 bases). Looked up from germline, CDR1 is MNHEY and CDR2 is SVGAGI. The ends were cut back, 2 bases at V and 2 bases at J, with 7 bases in the middle. The CDR3 runs 13 residues. CDR3 amino acids: CASSYAGAYEQYF. The CDR3 coding sequence is TGTGCCAGCAGTTACGCAGGGGCCTACGAGCAGTACTTC.

This chain connects TRBV29-1 to TRBJ1-3, with 9 bases lining up with TRBD1. The germline gives CDR1 SQVTM, CDR2 ANQGSEA. Trimming took 2 bases from V and 3 from J; bases not matched to a gene: 11. The length of the CDR3 is 17 residues. The CDR3 nucleotides read TGCAGCGTTGAAACAAACTCCGGGACAGGGAATGGAAACACCATATATTTT. Its protein is CSVETNSGTGNGNTIYF.

This chain connects TRBV3-1 (or the pseudogene TRBV3-2) to TRBJ2-3; D gene ambiguous. The ends were cut back, 3 bases at V and 1 base at J, with 5 bases in the middle. In germline, CDR1 is LGHDT, CDR2 YNNKEL (reference sequence). This CDR3 contains 13 residues. CDR3 bases: TGTGCCAGCAGCCAGCGGCGCACAGATACGCAGTATTTT. It yields the protein CASSQRRTDTQYF.

This chain links TRBV7-9 with TRBJ2-2, with a weak D call TRBD1 (5 bases). From germline, CDR1 is SEHNR and CDR2 FQNEAQ (reference sequence). With 7 bases removed from V and 4 bases from J, the gap between germline ends came to 10 bases. This CDR3 has 13 residues. CDR3: CASTNQGTGELFF. CDR3 bases: TGTGCCAGCACGAACCAGGGCACCGGGGAGCTGTTTTTT.

This clone has just a few counts. CDR3 bases: TGTGCCTGGAGTGCACAGGGTCGAGGTGGCTACACCTTC. Protein sequence: CAWSAQGRGGYTF. V gene TRBV30 combines with J gene TRBJ1-2, with D possibly being TRBD1 (6 bases). CDR3 size: 13 residues. Trimming removed 1 base from V and 7 bases from J, with 13 bases in between. Germline V CDR1 and CDR2: GTSNPN, SVGIG (reference sequence).

The V call is TRBV4-1, the J call TRBJ2-7; 10 bases are a match to TRBD2. This CDR3 has 14 residues. Trimming removed 1 base from V and 10 bases from J; junction bases left unmatched: 7. CDR1 MGHRA and CDR2 YSYEKL come from the germline V gene. The CDR3 DNA sequence: TGCGCCAGCAGCCAAGGACCTAGCGGGGGAGATCAGTACTTC. Residues: CASSQGPSGGDQYF.

The gene calls are TRBV30 and TRBJ1-5, with D perhaps TRBD1 (6 bases). The germline V gene has CDR1 GTSNPN and CDR2 SVGIG (reference sequence). There are 13 residues in the CDR3. Trimming removed 3 bases at V and 9 bases at J, with 15 bases between. In DNA form, the CDR3 reads TGTGCCTGGAGGACAGGAGGAGATTCGCCCCAGCATTTT. Translation: CAWRTGGDSPQHF.

The sample holds a few counts of this clone. The chain carries TRBV12-3 or TRBV12-4 and TRBJ2-7; possibly TRBD1 for D (7 bases). CDR3 length: 13 residues. V lost 3 bases and J 6 bases, leaving 12 bases between the germline ends. In DNA, the CDR3 is TGTGCCAGCAGTTTGTCAGGGGGGCCCGAGCAGTACTTC. Protein: CASSLSGGPEQYF.

This chain connects TRBV6-5 to TRBJ2-3, with 7 bases that match TRBD2. This CDR3 comprises 15 residues. The germline CDR1 and CDR2 sequences are MNHEY and SVGAGI. V shed 5 bases, J shed 1 base, and the junction held 6 bases outside the gene matches. The CDR3 reads CASSPRGGGTDTQYF. CDR3 nucleotides: TGTGCCAGCAGTCCAAGGGGAGGGGGCACAGATACGCAGTATTTT.

The chain employs TRBV11-2 and TRBJ2-2; 9 nucleotides agree with TRBD1. Germline assignment: CDR1 SGHAT and CDR2 FQNNGV. This CDR3 spans 19 amino acids. The V gene end was trimmed by 2 bases and the J gene end by 5 bases; junction bases not matched to a gene: 15. The CDR3 DNA follows: TGTGCCAGCAGCTTAAATTTCTTCTCGACAGGGGGGAATACCGGGGAGCTGTTTTTT. It yields the protein CASSLNFFSTGGNTGELFF. Complete variable domain (other parts from reference TRBV11-2 and TRBJ2-2): EAGVAQSPRYKIIEKRQSVAFWCNPISGHATLYWYQQILGQGPKLLIQFQNNGVVDDSQLPKDRFSAERLKGVDSTLKIQPAKLEDSAVYLCASSLNFFSTGGNTGELFFGEGSRLTVL.

The chain links TRBV3-1 (or the pseudogene TRBV3-2) to TRBJ2-2; 8 bases match TRBD2. Trimming cost V 3 bases and J 6 bases; bases outside gene matches: 6. Looked up from germline, CDR1 is LGHDT and CDR2 is YNNKEL (reference sequence). This CDR3 comprises 15 residues. This CDR3 is CASSQAVGGAGELFF. CDR3 nucleotides: TGTGCCAGCAGCCAGGCGGTCGGGGGGGCCGGGGAGCTGTTTTTT.

The chain joins TRBV4-1 to TRBJ2-4; perhaps TRBD1 as D (6 bases). CDR3 length equals 15 residues. V lost 1 base, J lost 3 bases, and 10 bases lay in between. The germline CDR1 and CDR2 sequences are MGHRA and YSYEKL. The CDR3: CASSQGAGVKNIQYF. In nucleotides, the CDR3 is TGCGCCAGCAGCCAAGGGGCAGGGGTCAAAAACATTCAGTACTTC.

The chain couples TRBV6-2 or TRBV6-3 to TRBJ2-7; 9 nucleotides agree with TRBD1. Germline trimming cut 4 bases from V and 6 bases from J; bases unmatched to any gene: 7. CDR3 size: 14 residues. In germline, CDR1 is MNHEY, CDR2 SVGEGT. The CDR3 nucleotides are TGTGCCAGCAGTTCCGGGACAGGGCTCGCCGAGCAGTACTTC. As protein: CASSSGTGLAEQYF.

V is TRBV3-1 (or the pseudogene TRBV3-2) and J is TRBJ2-7; 9 nucleotides align to TRBD1. CDR1 is LGHDT and CDR2 is YNNKEL in the germline V gene (reference sequence). The CDR3 runs 17 residues. V lost 1 base to trimming and J lost 2 bases; unmatched junction nucleotides: 9. The DNA of the CDR3 is TGTGCCAGCAGCCAAGGATACATCGGGACAGGGCCCTACGAGCAGTACTTC. Protein sequence: CASSQGYIGTGPYEQYF.